This T cell receptor beta chain was found in a study of T cells in tumors after PD-1 blockade. Broader study findings: Clonal replacement appeared only between pre- and post-treatment samples.

Comments on this clone: Its antigen is undetermined. The sample contains more than one DNA sequence encoding this CDR3.

With 2 bases clipped from V and 4 bases from J, the junction kept 5 bases outside the gene matches. The length of the CDR3 is 15 residues. From germline, CDR1 is SGHRS and CDR2 YFSETQ. Patients received pembrolizumab 200 mg every 3 weeks or cemiplimab 350 mg every 2 weeks. Squamous cell carcinoma tissue after treatment was collected an average of 31 days into therapy. Assay used: immunoSEQ multiplex PCR; TCRdb lists only in-frame clones, some missing. The profile covers 13,000 to 15,000 clones, with 55% to 80% appearing a single time and under 35% taken by the ten largest. Sequencing used tumor tissue, obtained after anti-PD-1 treatment. The chain links TRBV5-1 to TRBJ2-1; 8 nucleotides align to TRBD2. This clonotype originated in a human donor with cutaneous squamous cell carcinoma. As DNA, the CDR3 is TGCGCCAGCAGCTTAGCGGGGGAGTTATACAATGAGCAGTTCTTC. Translating it yields CASSLAGELYNEQFF. Drawing the rest from reference TRBV5-1 and TRBJ2-1, the complete variable domain is KAGVTQTPRYLIKTRGQQVTLSCSPISGHRSVSWYQQTPGQGLQFLFEYFSETQRNKGNFPGRFSGRQFSNSRSEMNVSTLELGDSALYLCASSLAGELYNEQFFGPGTRLTVL.